This T cell receptor beta chain stems from a study of beta chain features in type 1 diabetes (dated by TCRdb to the late 2010s). For context, the study as a whole: Patients and healthy donors did not differ in mean age, gender distribution, total cell number or subset yield. A total of about 110,000,000 sorted cells were examined across all samples, and a strong correlation was observed between cell number per subset and RNA yield. The study compared TCRB repertoires of sorted circulating CD4+ T cell subsets between recently diagnosed type 1 diabetes patients and matched healthy donors. Naive and central memory subsets were obtained from all 30 or so donors, but regulatory and stem cell-like memory subsets were isolated from only 8 patients and roughly eight healthy donors.

As concerns this clone: Its antigen remains unidentified. Base qualities were left out, and no much larger clone turns up one base away.

The entire isolated RNA was reverse transcribed using the High Capacity cDNA Reverse Transcription Kit, and thus expressed TCRB transcripts were sequenced. Deep immunoSEQ sequencing was applied to naive, central memory and regulatory T cell samples, giving an average of about 3.4 million total reads per sample. Sorted cells were lysed in RLT buffer, and RNA was extracted using DNase-treated RNeasy Micro or Mini kits according to cell number. Each cell subset was processed on its own to prevent cross-contamination, while patient and healthy donor samples were processed together. TCRB sequences were amplified from cDNA with the immunoSEQ multiplex PCR, producing 87-bp fragments spanning the CDR3 region. Sequencing of the amplicons was performed on the Illumina HiSeq platform. Concerning the study's data processing: Synthetic template baselines were used to correct PCR bias computationally, reads within Hamming distance 2 were collapsed, and singletons that could not be merged were discarded. Reads were aligned against IMGT so that V, D and J genes, CDR3 length and insertions or deletions at six rearrangement sites could be assigned. Within each subset, clonotype counts were normalized to sorted cell number, after which true diversity and Gini coefficients were computed with the tcR R package. The overlap coefficient, calculated on TCRB nucleotide sequences, was used to quantify repertoire sharing. Out-of-frame TCRB sequences from naive cells were analyzed as a proxy for the pre-selection repertoire. Entries here come from immuneACCESS through TCRdb and include only in-frame sequences with V and J called. Some clones fail to appear in such tables; in the studies checked, an unresolved V gene covers under half of the shortfall, and the cause of the remainder is unknown. V, J and clone size reflect that table, while D and trimming were determined from the DNA. This sample lists roughly 400,000 clones; approximately 15% were detected once. Under 0.04% of the sample belongs to the ten largest clones.

Spanning cysteine to phenylalanine, the CDR3 consists of 15 amino acids. CDR3 DNA only is kept here, 45 bases in frame from base 1. CDR1 is given as SGHRS and CDR2 as YFSETQ, both from the germline V gene. V is reduced by 0 bases and J by 7 bases, leaving a spacing of 15 bases between them. A single peripheral blood draw of 95 to 150 mL on average was collected from each donor into heparinised tubes. Using a panel that included CD45RO, CCR7, CD25, CD127, CD95 and CD27, naive, central memory, regulatory and stem cell-like memory CD4+ T cells were sorted on a BD FACSAria II. All sorted populations exceeded 95% purity. PBMCs were separated immediately by Lymphoprep density gradient centrifugation and were stained directly, without being cultured. So that batch effects would be minimized, each experiment stained and sorted samples in pairs, pairing one healthy donor with one patient. The study at large found these results: Shorter templates might be favored by PCR, yet because patient and control samples were amplified and corrected together, any such skew would affect both groups equally. In all four CD4+ subsets, TCRB CDR3 length was moderately but significantly shorter in type 1 diabetes patients. Because cDNA was sequenced instead of genomic DNA, highly expressing activated cells could be over-represented, though the groups showed no difference in activation or CD3 levels. Naive, central memory and regulatory TCRB repertoires appeared to be more alike among patients than among healthy donors. Fewer insertions and more nucleotide deletions at VDJ recombination sites were observed in patients with type 1 diabetes, implying thymic rearrangement abnormalities. Because small numbers of individuals were included in the HLA sub-analyses, any influence of HLA type on TCRB rearrangement was left unresolved.

This chain joins TRBV5-1 to TRBJ2-3; no D segment can be confidently identified. The origin of this receptor is a man aged 25 to 40 in good health. The source material was naive CD4+ T cells from blood. What the cell subset or site label conveys for this sample: true naive CD4+ T cells. The DNA sequence follows: TGCGCCAGCAGCTTGGTTTCCCTCAATCGCCATACGCAGTATTTT. This gives the protein CASSLVSLNRHTQYF.